Below are 17 T cell receptor beta chains sequenced from a single sample in a study of PD-1 blockade in mismatch repair-deficient tumors. Sequencing was performed with immunoSEQ multiplex PCR; in TCRdb, only in-frame clones are kept and a portion is missing. The sample comprises fewer than 100,000 clones, 65% to 85% of which are singletons, and just over 2.5% rests with the top ten. The sequenced sample was peripheral blood, obtained 12 weeks after starting pembrolizumab. These receptors were taken from an adult with mismatch repair-deficient cancer.

The chain has TRBV9 and TRBJ2-2, with 12 nucleotides matching TRBD2. The germline CDR1 and CDR2 sequences are SGDLS and YYNGEE. CDR3 length: 18 residues. Trimming took 4 bases from V and 3 from J; bases not matched to a gene: 10. The CDR3 is CASSPRVRLAGDTGELFF. As DNA, the CDR3 is TGTGCCAGCAGCCCAAGGGTCCGACTAGCGGGAGACACCGGGGAGCTGTTTTTT.

The chain combines TRBV5-1 with TRBJ2-7; 7 nucleotides align to TRBD2. The germline V gene encodes CDR1 SGHRS and CDR2 YFSETQ. This CDR3 spans 13 amino acids. V was pared by 3 bases and J by 3 bases, with 3 bases of the junction left unmatched. The CDR3 coding sequence is TGCGCCAGCAGCTCCGGCGGGGGCTACGAGCAGTACTTC. Residues: CASSSGGGYEQYF.

The genes are TRBV25-1 and TRBJ2-7, with 9 bases identical to TRBD2. The CDR3 has 15 amino acids. V dropped 0 bases and J dropped 5; count of bases not matched to a gene: 5. CDR1 MGHDK and CDR2 SYGVNS come from the germline V gene. The CDR3 coding sequence is TGTGCCAGCAGTGAATATAGGCGGGAGGGCCACGAGCAGTACTTC. Its protein is CASSEYRREGHEQYF.

V and J are TRBV5-1 and TRBJ2-1; unclear D gene. CDR3 length: 17 amino acids. Germline CDR1 and CDR2: SGHRS and YFSETQ. With 4 bases removed from V and 3 bases from J, the gap between germline ends came to 20 bases. CDR3 sequence: CASSRDNYFNNYNEQFF. DNA of the CDR3: TGCGCCAGCAGCCGTGATAATTACTTTAACAACTACAATGAGCAGTTCTTC.

This chain links TRBV5-5 with TRBJ2-5; TRBD2 matches at 12 bases. Germline V gene data show CDR1 as SGHKS and CDR2 as YYEKEE (reference sequence). The CDR3 contains 17 residues. V lost 4 bases, J lost 4 bases, and 11 bases stayed unmatched. The CDR3 region has the DNA TGTGCCAGCAGCGCTGGGGTGTCTAGCGGGGGGGCAGAGACCCAGTACTTC. Translating it yields CASSAGVSSGGAETQYF.

This chain links TRBV7-8 with TRBJ2-3; 7 bases agree with TRBD2. Germline values: CDR1 SGHVS, CDR2 FQNEAQ. The V segment lost 5 bases and the J segment 4 bases; nucleotides outside the gene matches: 9. CDR3 size: 15 residues. The CDR3 nucleotides are TGTGCCAGCAGCCGACTAGCACGGGACGCAGATACGCAGTATTTT. It yields the protein CASSRLARDADTQYF.

This clone was counted between two and nine times. This chain connects TRBV30 to TRBJ2-5; D is possibly TRBD1 or TRBD2 (6 bases each). The CDR3 consists of 14 residues. Germline assignment: CDR1 GTSNPN and CDR2 SVGIG (reference sequence). V shed 4 bases and J shed 5 bases, with 17 bases lying between them. The CDR3 DNA sequence: TGTGCCTGGACGTCAGGGGAGGTTTTGGAGACCCAGTACTTC. Its protein product is CAWTSGEVLETQYF.

The CDR3 region is CASSLDSPSYTF. As DNA, the CDR3 is TGTGCCAGCAGCTTAGACTCCCCAAGCTACACCTTC. J is TRBJ1-2 and V is TRBV7-2; D ambiguous. The germline V gene has CDR1 SGHTA and CDR2 FQGNSA. The V and J ends lost 1 base and 9 bases respectively, with 9 bases between them. CDR3 length: 12 residues.

This clone is a singleton in its sample. The chain joins TRBV5-4 to TRBJ1-5; 8 bases are a match to TRBD1. The CDR3 has 19 residues. J lost 0 bases, V lost 1 base, and 12 bases had no gene match. Germline CDR1 SGHNT, CDR2 YYREEE (reference sequence). This CDR3 is CASSLYVPGQVPSNQPQHF. In DNA form, the CDR3 reads TGTGCCAGCAGCTTGTACGTCCCGGGACAGGTACCTAGCAATCAGCCCCAGCATTTT.

The chain combines TRBV7-9 with TRBJ1-1; D remains unclear. Germline assignment: CDR1 SEHNR and CDR2 FQNEAQ (reference sequence). CDR3 length equals 11 residues. V was shortened by 4 bases and J by 7 bases, with 7 bases between the two germline ends. CDR3 sequence (DNA): TGTGCCAGCAGCTCTAAGGGTGAAGCTTTCTTT. Translating it yields CASSSKGEAFF.

This clone has only one observation. J is TRBJ2-7 and V is TRBV27; 8 nucleotides agree with TRBD1. The CDR3 length is 14 residues. The germline V gene has CDR1 MNHEY and CDR2 SMNVEV (reference sequence). The junction had 6 bases not matched to a gene; V was cut back by 6 bases and J by 2 bases. The CDR3 DNA reads as TGTGCCAGCAGCCGGGACAGGCGAACCTACGAGCAGTACTTC. This gives the protein CASSRDRRTYEQYF.

The CDR3 loop is CASSQTGDNQPQHF. Written as DNA, the CDR3 is TGTGCCAGCAGCCAGACAGGGGATAATCAGCCCCAGCATTTT. V usage is TRBV11-3 and J usage is TRBJ1-5, with TRBD1 identical over 8 bases. V shed 5 bases and J 4 bases; nucleotides not matched to a gene: 4. CDR1 and CDR2 from the germline V gene are SGHNT and YENEEA. There are 14 residues in the CDR3.

The chain recombines TRBV18 with TRBJ1-5, with 7 positions matching TRBD1. Germline CDR1 reads KGHSH; CDR2 reads LQKENI. This CDR3 spans 14 amino acids. With 6 bases clipped from V and 2 bases from J, the junction kept 4 bases outside the gene matches. The DNA for the CDR3 is TGTGCCAGCTCCCGGACAGGTGGCAATCAGCCCCAGCATTTT. Protein: CASSRTGGNQPQHF.

This sequence joins TRBV7-2 and TRBJ2-6; no definite D call. CDR1 and CDR2 from the germline V gene are SGHTA and FQGNSA. V gave up 5 bases and J gave up 0 bases, with 8 bases separating them. This CDR3 contains 15 residues. As DNA, the CDR3 is TGTGCCAGCAGCATCGAGAGCTCTGGGGCCAACGTCCTGACTTTC. It encodes CASSIESSGANVLTF.

The chain recombines TRBV11-2 with TRBJ2-1; TRBD2 might be the D (5 bases). The CDR3 contains 17 residues. Trimming cost V 2 bases and J 6 bases, with 20 bases left between them. Germline values: CDR1 SGHAT, CDR2 FQNNGV. This chain's CDR3 is CASSLPGTGVLGNEQFF. Written as DNA, the CDR3 is TGTGCCAGCAGCTTACCGGGAACTGGGGTTCTGGGCAATGAGCAGTTCTTC.

This clone showed up just a few times. The V and J genes are TRBV7-5 and TRBJ2-5; the table's D call, TRBD2, was not checked against the DNA. TRBV7-5 is given as a pseudogene. This CDR3 is 12 amino acids long. CDR3 bases: TGTGCCAGAAGCTTACTAGAAGAGACCCAGTACTTC. It encodes CARSLLEETQYF.

On this clone: At one boundary the junction diverges from the germline segment, which might be a read error. V gene TRBV19 combines with J gene TRBJ2-3; D assignment may be TRBD1 or TRBD2 (6 bases each). The CDR3 spans 15 residues. Germline-derived CDR1 and CDR2 are LNHDA and SQIVND (reference sequence). CDR3 DNA sequence: TGTGCCAGTAGCTCACAGCCCGGGGGCACGGATACGCAGTATTTT. Amino acid sequence: CASSSQPGGTDTQYF.